This entry describes one T cell receptor (beta chain). The data were obtained in a study of radiotherapy plus CTLA-4 blockade in lung cancer. Some clones are missing from TCRdb's copy, which holds only in-frame ones; the method was immunoSEQ multiplex PCR. The table shows 40,000 to 45,000 clones, with approximately 80% occurring only once. The sample here was peripheral blood, taken from a patient treated with radiotherapy plus ipilimumab. This sequence originates from a human donor with non-small cell lung cancer whose response to radiotherapy plus ipilimumab could not be evaluated.

The CDR3 DNA reads TGTGCCAGCAGGTTATACGGGACAGTTTACGAGCAGTACTTC. Amino acids: CASRLYGTVYEQYF. The rearrangement links TRBV2 to TRBJ2-7; TRBD1 matches at 7 bases. The CDR3 extends over 14 amino acids. V lost 6 bases and J lost 4; bases outside the gene matches: 9. Germline V CDR1 and CDR2: SNHLY, FYNNEI. Full variable domain (rest looked up from reference TRBV2 and TRBJ2-7): EPEVTQTPSHQVTQMGQEVILRCVPISNHLYFYWYRQILGQKVEFLVSFYNNEISEKSEIFDDQFSVERPDGSNFTLKIRSTKLEDSAMYFCASRLYGTVYEQYFGPGTRLTVT.